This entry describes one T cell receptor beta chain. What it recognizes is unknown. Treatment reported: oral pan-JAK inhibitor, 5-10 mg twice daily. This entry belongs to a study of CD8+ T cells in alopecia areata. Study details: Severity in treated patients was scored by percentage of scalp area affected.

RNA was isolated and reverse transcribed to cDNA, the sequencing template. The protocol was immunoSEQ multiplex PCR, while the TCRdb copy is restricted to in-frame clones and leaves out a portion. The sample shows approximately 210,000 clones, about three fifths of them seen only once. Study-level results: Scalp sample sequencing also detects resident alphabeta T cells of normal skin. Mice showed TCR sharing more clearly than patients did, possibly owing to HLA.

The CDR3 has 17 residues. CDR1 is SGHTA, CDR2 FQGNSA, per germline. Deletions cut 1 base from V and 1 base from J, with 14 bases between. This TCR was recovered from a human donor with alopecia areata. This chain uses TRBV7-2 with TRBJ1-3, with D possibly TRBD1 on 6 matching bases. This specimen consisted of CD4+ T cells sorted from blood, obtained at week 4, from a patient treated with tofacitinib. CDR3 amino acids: CASSLVGGTTSGNTIYF. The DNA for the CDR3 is TGTGCCAGCAGCTTAGTAGGAGGGACAACTTCTGGAAACACCATATATTTT.